This T cell receptor (beta chain) was identified in a study of T cell responses to AZD1222 COVID-19 vaccine. General study points: Donors in the cohort were predominantly white British and more often female, and clonal diversity was possibly underestimated.

The CDR3 totals 13 residues. V was pared by 4 bases and J by 3 bases, with 10 bases between. CDR1 SGHKS and CDR2 YYEKEE come from the germline V gene (reference sequence). The table came from immunoSEQ multiplex PCR; TCRdb's copy has only in-frame clones and leaves some out. The sample has 130,000 to 150,000 clones; about 88% are singletons. Comments on this clone: No antigen is known for it.

The sequencing here drew on peripheral blood, taken on day 0 of AZD1222 vaccination. This clonotype was sampled from an adult in good health. The genes are TRBV5-5 and TRBJ1-2; D remains unclear. The chain's CDR3 is CASSGQPHYGYTF. CDR3 bases: TGTGCCAGCAGCGGGCAACCCCACTATGGCTACACCTTC.